This T cell receptor (beta chain) was documented in a study of blood T cell repertoires in COVID-19. Study overall: From the United States, Italy and Spain came samples of acute and convalescent COVID-19. From T cells, B-cell-depleted T cells, or PBMCs came the material, which was cDNA or gDNA.

Profiling relied on immunoSEQ multiplex PCR, and the TCRdb table lists in-frame clones only, not all of them. The data hold about 240,000 clones, with about 82% observed a single time. The CDR3 contains 16 residues. V was pared by 7 bases and J by 3 bases, with 8 bases of the junction left unmatched. Germline CDR1 is LGHDT and CDR2 is YNNKEL (reference sequence). Enrolled during active infection, Seattle patients were then followed longitudinally. This TCR came from a man aged 45 to 65 with COVID-19, enrolled during active disease. The sample comprised peripheral blood. The chain couples TRBV3-1 (or the pseudogene TRBV3-2) to TRBJ1-4; 10 nucleotides align to TRBD1. The CDR3 here is CASTRTGGGSNEKLFF. The CDR3 DNA reads as TGTGCCAGCACCAGGACAGGGGGTGGGTCTAATGAAAAACTGTTTTTT.